The 8 T cell receptor beta chains listed next were all sequenced from one sample in a study of blood T cell repertoires in COVID-19. Produced via immunoSEQ multiplex PCR; TCRdb's table is partial and in-frame only. The sample has about 270,000 clones, 86% seen once. The sample was peripheral blood. The receptors shown here come from a man aged 40-55 years who had recovered from COVID-19.

The chain has TRBV7-2 and TRBJ2-3, with TRBD2 as a possible D gene (6 bases). The CDR3 runs 16 residues. Looked up from germline, CDR1 is SGHTA and CDR2 is FQGNSA. The ends were cut back, 3 bases at V and 2 bases at J, with 15 bases in the middle. CDR3 protein: CASSFTGGWTTDTQYF. CDR3 sequence (DNA): TGTGCCAGCAGCTTCACCGGAGGGTGGACCACAGATACGCAGTATTTT.

This rearrangement joins TRBV11-2 to TRBJ1-1; 8 nucleotides match TRBD1. Germline trimming cut 3 bases from V and 1 base from J; bases unmatched to any gene: 4. The CDR3 totals 15 residues. The germline V gene encodes CDR1 SGHAT and CDR2 FQNNGV. In nucleotides, the CDR3 is TGTGCCAGCAGCTTTACAGGGGGACGGAACACTGAAGCTTTCTTT. It translates to CASSFTGGRNTEAFF.

In this sample, this clone turned up a few times. The chain links TRBV3-1 (or the pseudogene TRBV3-2) to TRBJ2-1; maybe TRBD1 (6 bases). The CDR3 covers 14 residues. Trimming removed 3 bases from V and 10 bases from J, with 16 bases in between. The V gene's germline CDR1 is LGHDT and CDR2 YNNKEL (reference sequence). The DNA for the CDR3 is TGTGCCAGCAGCCATGGGGGCCCCCAGGGAGAGCAGTTCTTC. As protein: CASSHGGPQGEQFF.

The V gene is TRBV9, the J gene TRBJ2-2; 7 bases match TRBD2. V lost 2 bases, J lost 0 bases, and 4 bases stayed unmatched. CDR3 length equals 16 residues. Per the germline V gene, CDR1 is SGDLS and CDR2 is YYNGEE. This CDR3 is CASSVRAGANTGELFF. CDR3 nucleotides: TGTGCCAGCAGCGTTAGGGCGGGGGCGAACACCGGGGAGCTGTTTTTT.

This clone was seen once. The gene calls are TRBV11-2 and TRBJ2-2; the match to TRBD1 covers 7 bases. The V gene's germline CDR1 is SGHAT and CDR2 FQNNGV. The CDR3 length is 16 residues. Trimming took 2 bases from V and 1 from J; bases not matched to a gene: 4. Written as DNA, the CDR3 is TGTGCCAGCAGCTTATCAGGGGGACGGAACACCGGGGAGCTGTTTTTT. Amino acids: CASSLSGGRNTGELFF.

The rearrangement joins TRBV6-5 to TRBJ1-6, with D possibly matching TRBD1 (5 bases). This CDR3 has 14 amino acids. Trimming stripped 6 bases from V and 9 bases from J, with 15 bases between. The germline V gene has CDR1 MNHEY and CDR2 SVGAGI. CDR3 sequence reads: CASRDTRLGSPLHF. DNA of the CDR3: TGTGCCAGCAGGGACACACGCCTCGGTTCACCCCTCCACTTT.

This chain uses TRBV5-1 with TRBJ2-3, with a tentative D call TRBD2 (6 bases). CDR3 size: 16 residues. The germline V and J ends were trimmed by 0 bases and 2 bases, with 13 bases remaining between them. Germline V gene lookup returns CDR1 SGHRS and CDR2 YFSETQ. The CDR3 nucleotides are TGCGCCAGCAGCTTGGCCCTGGGGGGACCCACAGATACGCAGTATTTT. Translated: CASSLALGGPTDTQYF.

The chain links TRBV12-3 or TRBV12-4 to TRBJ2-2, with D hard to call. Trimming took 2 bases from V and 7 from J, leaving 8 bases between them. The CDR3 has 13 residues. DNA of the CDR3: TGTGCCAGCAGTTTAAATATTCTCGGGGAGCTGTTTTTT. Translated, it gives CASSLNILGELFF.